Given below is one T cell receptor (beta chain) in context. Its matching antigen is unknown. The immunoSEQ assay was v3.0, run at survey level. Profiling relied on immunoSEQ multiplex PCR, and the TCRdb table lists in-frame clones only, not all of them. The data hold under 8,000 clones, with approximately 73% observed a single time. This sample was taken from a study of long-term antiretroviral therapy in people with HIV. Study-level points and caveats: The clones with expansion before ART were dominant in the repertoire at all time points.

The ends lost 3 bases at V and 2 bases at J; junction bases unmatched: 7. The CDR3 is 15 amino acids. CDR1 MNHEY and CDR2 SMNVEV come from the germline V gene (reference sequence). This sequence joins TRBV27 and TRBJ2-7; 7 positions agree with TRBD1. The source was unsorted PBMCs, collected 0.2 years after starting antiretroviral therapy. The receptor comes from a man aged 35-49 years with HIV. CDR3 nucleotides: TGTGCCAGCAGTTTCACAGGGGATACGGCCTACGAGCAGTACTTC. It specifies CASSFTGDTAYEQYF.